This T cell receptor (beta chain) stems from a study of control samples from healthy donors and cancer patients. The CDR3 is 17 residues long. Germline V gene sequence: CDR1 SEHNR, CDR2 FQNEAQ (reference sequence). Germline trimming cut 3 bases from V and 2 bases from J; bases unmatched to any gene: 11. TCRdb's table, derived via immunoSEQ multiplex PCR, lists solely in-frame clones and lacks some. The sample contains about 58,000 clones, 70% to 90% of which appear only once. The sequenced material came from PBMCs. The chain has TRBV7-9 and TRBJ2-5; 8 bases map to TRBD2. The receptor's source is a woman between 55 and 75 years old with lung cancer. The CDR3 DNA follows: TGTGCCAGCAGCTTCCCCCTAAGCGGGAGAATACAAGAGACCCAGTACTTC. It specifies CASSFPLSGRIQETQYF.